Below are 13 T cell receptor beta chains sequenced from a single sample in a study of cytomegalovirus exposure and HLA in healthy donors. Researchers ran the PCR with 60 Vbeta and 13 Jbeta primers. TCRdb keeps only in-frame clones here, not all; method: immunoSEQ multiplex PCR. The sample records about 170,000 clones, over 70% being singletons. Sequencing was done on a sample of PBMCs. The receptors derive from a man between 25 and 39 years old in good health and CMV-seropositive.

The chain combines TRBV27 with TRBJ1-1; tentatively, D is TRBD1 (5 bases). Per the germline V gene, CDR1 is MNHEY and CDR2 is SMNVEV (reference sequence). The CDR3 is 15 residues long. V gave up 3 bases and J gave up 0 bases, with 11 bases separating them. CDR3 region: CASSFTWGVNTEAFF. Written as DNA, the CDR3 is TGTGCCAGCAGTTTCACCTGGGGGGTGAACACTGAAGCTTTCTTT.

This chain uses TRBV6-4 with TRBJ1-2; 7 bases line up with TRBD1. The V and J ends lost 5 bases and 0 bases, in that order; junction bases with no gene match: 3. This CDR3 is built from 14 residues. Germline assignment: CDR1 MRHNA and CDR2 SNTAGT. In DNA form, the CDR3 reads TGTGCCAGCAGTCCGACAGGGTCTAACTATGGCTACACCTTC. This translates into CASSPTGSNYGYTF.

V and J are TRBV6-4 and TRBJ1-5; 7 bases are a match to TRBD1. Germline trimming cut 4 bases from V and 4 bases from J; bases unmatched to any gene: 1. This CDR3 region has 13 residues. Germline V gives CDR1 MRHNA, CDR2 SNTAGT. The CDR3 DNA sequence: TGTGCCAGCAGTGTGGACAGGAATCAGCCCCAGCATTTT. Encoded protein: CASSVDRNQPQHF.

V and J are TRBV27 and TRBJ2-4; possible D gene TRBD1, 5 bases. This CDR3 contains 16 residues. The ends were cut back, 4 bases at V and 0 bases at J, with 13 bases in the middle. Germline-derived CDR1 and CDR2 are MNHEY and SMNVEV (reference sequence). The CDR3 here is CASSSPMGLAKNIQYF. In nucleotides, the CDR3 is TGTGCCAGCAGTTCCCCAATGGGGCTAGCCAAAAACATTCAGTACTTC.

J is TRBJ2-1 and V is TRBV11-2; 14 positions match TRBD2. CDR3 size: 18 residues. V lost 3 bases to trimming and J lost 0 bases; unmatched junction nucleotides: 4. Per the germline V gene, CDR1 is SGHAT and CDR2 is FQNNGV. The CDR3 reads CASSFRLAGGSSYNEQFF. As DNA, the CDR3 is TGTGCCAGCAGCTTCAGACTAGCGGGGGGGAGCTCCTACAATGAGCAGTTCTTC.

This rearrangement joins TRBV14 to TRBJ2-7, with a tentative D call TRBD1 (6 bases). The CDR3 is made up of 20 amino acids. Germline V CDR1 and CDR2: SGHDN, FVKESK. V lost 6 bases, J lost 0 bases, and 30 bases lay in between. The CDR3 sequence: CASSPRLSGDLDSLSYEQYF. The CDR3 DNA reads TGTGCCAGCAGTCCAAGACTATCAGGGGATCTAGATTCACTCTCCTACGAGCAGTACTTC.

The sample holds one count of this clone. The gene calls are TRBV28 and TRBJ2-1, with a tentative D call TRBD1 (5 bases). V shed 3 bases and J shed 0 bases, with 12 bases lying between them. The CDR3 consists of 16 residues. Germline V gives CDR1 MDHEN, CDR2 SYDVKM. CDR3 sequence: CASSFPGASSYNEQFF. The CDR3, as DNA: TGTGCCAGCAGTTTTCCTGGGGCTAGCTCCTACAATGAGCAGTTCTTC.

In this sample, this clone turned up a few times. The CDR3 bases are TGTGCCAGCTCAACAAGGGGATTGAACACTGAAGCTTTCTTT. Amino acid sequence: CASSTRGLNTEAFF. The genes are TRBV18 and TRBJ1-1; D possibly corresponds to TRBD1 (5 bases). Trimming took off 5 bases at V and 0 bases at J, with 10 bases between the two ends. This CDR3 spans 14 amino acids. Germline lookup yields CDR1 KGHSH and CDR2 LQKENI.

The rearrangement links TRBV11-2 to TRBJ2-7; weak D call: TRBD2 (5 bases). Per germline, CDR1 SGHAT and CDR2 FQNNGV. The CDR3 sequence is 15 residues long. Trimming removed 0 bases from V and 3 bases from J, with 12 bases in between. CDR3 protein: CASSLDPDSYYEQYF. CDR3 nucleotides: TGTGCCAGCAGCTTAGATCCGGACTCATACTACGAGCAGTACTTC.

The table lists this clone with a count of one. J is TRBJ1-6 and V is TRBV11-3, with a possible D match to TRBD1 (6 bases). The CDR3 has 18 amino acids. Trimming stripped 1 base from V and 0 bases from J, with 13 bases between. CDR1 is SGHNT and CDR2 is YENEEA in the germline V gene. The CDR3 loop reads CASSLGGPRFSYNSPLHF. The CDR3 DNA reads as TGTGCCAGCAGCTTAGGGGGGCCGCGATTCTCCTATAATTCACCCCTCCACTTT.

The rearrangement uses TRBV9 and TRBJ2-3; 7 positions agree with TRBD2. Germline V lookup: CDR1 SGDLS, CDR2 YYNGEE. The CDR3 has 16 amino acids. The J segment lost 2 bases and the V segment lost 0 bases, leaving 6 bases of the junction unmatched. The CDR3 reads CASSVDSAGATDTQYF. The DNA for the CDR3 is TGTGCCAGCAGCGTAGACAGCGCGGGAGCCACAGATACGCAGTATTTT.

The chain has TRBV12-5 and TRBJ1-5, with D possibly being TRBD1 (5 bases). CDR1 is LGHNT, CDR2 FRNRAP, per germline. This CDR3 has 11 residues. Trimming shortened V by 6 bases and J by 15 bases, and 15 bases separated the two germline ends. This CDR3 is CASGPGPTLHF. CDR3 sequence (DNA): TGTGCTAGTGGGCCAGGGCCGACTCTGCATTTT.

The rearrangement uses TRBV5-1 and TRBJ2-3, with 9 bases matching TRBD1. The germline gives CDR1 SGHRS, CDR2 YFSETQ. CDR3 length equals 15 residues. With V trimmed by 1 base and J by 10 bases, 10 bases remained unmatched. This CDR3 is CASSLSGDRVASQYF. CDR3 DNA: TGCGCCAGCAGCTTGTCTGGGGACAGGGTAGCTTCGCAGTATTTT.